The clone carrying this T cell receptor beta chain was observed a few times. Germline-derived CDR1 and CDR2 are SEHNR and FQNEAQ (reference sequence). V was pared by 9 bases and J by 6 bases, with 22 bases between. CDR3 size: 15 residues. Method: immunoSEQ multiplex PCR; TCRdb's copy keeps in-frame clones and lacks some. This sample has 150,000 to 200,000 clones, with 85% to 90% found just once. These data originate in a study of cytomegalovirus exposure and HLA in healthy donors. The sequenced sample consisted of PBMCs. The TCR sequence derives from a woman younger than 45 in good health and CMV-seronegative. V usage is TRBV7-9 and J usage is TRBJ2-3; D might be TRBD1 (6 bases). The CDR3 DNA reads as TGTGCCAGTACCGATACAGGGTCAGGGTGGGATACGCAGTATTTT. Protein sequence: CASTDTGSGWDTQYF.